This T cell receptor (beta chain) was profiled in a study of blood T cell repertoires in COVID-19. In the study overall: Italy, Spain and the United States were the sources of the convalescent and acute COVID-19 samples.

As originally analysed: Estimation of nucleated cell counts was performed using reference gene primer amplification. The protocol was immunoSEQ multiplex PCR, while the TCRdb copy is restricted to in-frame clones and leaves out a portion. V and J calls and clone size follow that table, whereas D and trimming were derived from the DNA. The data show 200,000 or so clones, 65% to 85% seen once. Per the germline V gene, CDR1 is LNHDA and CDR2 is SQIVND (reference sequence). V shed 4 bases and J shed 4 bases, with 8 bases lying between them. There are 13 residues in the CDR3. This sequence was found in a man in his fifties or sixties with active or convalescent COVID-19. Sequenced: peripheral blood. This chain uses TRBV19 with TRBJ2-1, with no clear D. CDR3 amino acids: CASSTSRYNEQFF. The CDR3 bases are TGTGCCAGTAGTACTAGTCGGTACAATGAGCAGTTCTTC.